A selection of T cell receptor beta chains follows, all from one sample in a study of cytomegalovirus exposure and HLA in healthy donors. Libraries were prepared by immunoSEQ multiplex PCR; TCRdb keeps only in-frame clonotypes and omits some of them. The sample has approximately 120,000 clones; roughly 70% are singletons. The sequenced material came from PBMCs. The origin of the receptors is a man aged 30-40 years in good health and CMV-seronegative. CDR3s include the opening cysteine and the closing phenylalanine or tryptophan. A D gene is named only where the DNA matches it firmly. Expanded clones get a size class; other rows say once, few or many, or leave the size out.

CDR3: CASSEDLQGLTGYTF
DNA: TGTGCCAGCAGCGAAGACCTTCAGGGTTTGACTGGCTACACCTTC
size: .
length: 15
V: TRBV7-9
D: .
J: TRBJ1-2

CDR3: CASSQDWRGAETQYF
DNA: TGCGCCAGCAGCCAAGATTGGAGGGGTGCGGAGACCCAGTACTTC
size: .
length: 15
V: TRBV4-1
D: .
J: TRBJ2-5

CDR3: CASSQRQGGKSFF
DNA: TGCGCCAGCAGCCAACGACAGGGCGGGAAGTCTTTCTTT
size: .
length: 13
V: TRBV4-3
D: TRBD1
J: TRBJ1-1

CDR3: CASSLARWGRTEAFF
DNA: TGTGCCAGCAGCTTGGCCCGGTGGGGGAGGACTGAAGCTTTCTTT
size: .
length: 15
V: TRBV5-6
D: .
J: TRBJ1-1

CDR3: CASTDVGGLSQGYTF
DNA: TGTGCCAGCACCGACGTGGGGGGGCTCTCGCAGGGCTACACCTTC
size: few
length: 15
V: TRBV2
D: .
J: TRBJ1-2

CDR3: CASSYSGAGDTQYF
DNA: TGTGCCAGCAGTTACTCGGGGGCGGGAGATACGCAGTATTTT
size: .
length: 14
V: TRBV6-5
D: .
J: TRBJ2-3

CDR3: CASSLGLKYEQYF
DNA: TGTGCCAGCAGTTTAGGGCTCAAGTACGAGCAGTACTTC
size: .
length: 13
V: TRBV27
D: .
J: TRBJ2-7

CDR3: CASSVEGAQGSPLHF
DNA: TGTGCCAGCAGCGTTGAGGGGGCCCAAGGATCACCCCTCCACTTT
size: .
length: 15
V: TRBV9
D: TRBD1
J: TRBJ1-6

CDR3: CASSQDLDRGNIQYF
DNA: TGCGCCAGCAGCCAAGATCTAGACAGGGGGAACATTCAGTACTTC
size: .
length: 15
V: TRBV4-3
D: TRBD1
J: TRBJ2-4

CDR3: CAWIRRGAEHSGANVLTF
DNA: TGTGCCTGGATAAGGCGGGGGGCTGAACACTCTGGGGCCAACGTCCTGACTTTC
size: .
length: 18
V: TRBV30
D: TRBD2
J: TRBJ2-6

CDR3: CASSLGLAVTYEQYF
DNA: TGCGCCAGCAGCTTAGGGCTAGCGGTTACCTACGAGCAGTACTTC
size: .
length: 15
V: TRBV5-1
D: TRBD2
J: TRBJ2-7

CDR3: CASSRTQSTNEKLFF
DNA: TGTGCCAGCAGCCGGACACAATCAACTAATGAAAAACTGTTTTTT
size: once
length: 15
V: TRBV6-5
D: .
J: TRBJ1-4

CDR3: CASSHTGSGKGYTF
DNA: TGTGCCAGCAGTCACACAGGGTCTGGGAAGGGCTACACCTTC
size: .
length: 14
V: TRBV25-1
D: .
J: TRBJ1-2

CDR3: CASSARTAYNSPLHF
DNA: TGTGCCAGCAGCGCCCGGACAGCTTATAATTCACCCCTCCACTTT
size: .
length: 15
V: TRBV7-2
D: .
J: TRBJ1-6

CDR3: CASSWGGTKNEQFF
DNA: TGTGCCAGCAGCTGGGGAGGGACAAAAAATGAGCAGTTCTTC
size: .
length: 14
V: TRBV5-6
D: .
J: TRBJ2-1

CDR3: CASSFKDRREVAFF
DNA: TGTGCCAGCAGCTTCAAAGACCGCCGAGAGGTGGCTTTCTTT
size: .
length: 14
V: TRBV7-9
D: .
J: TRBJ1-1

CDR3: CASSQGTYGYTF
DNA: TGTGCCAGCAGCCAGGGAACCTATGGCTACACCTTC
size: .
length: 12
V: TRBV28
D: .
J: TRBJ1-2

CDR3: CASSYGSTGQETQYF
DNA: TGTGCCAGCAGTTACGGGTCGACAGGTCAAGAGACCCAGTACTTC
size: .
length: 15
V: TRBV6-5
D: .
J: TRBJ2-5

CDR3: CASSLGGAYSNEQFF
DNA: TGTGCCAGCAGCCTAGGAGGGGCATATAGCAATGAGCAGTTCTTC
size: .
length: 15
V: TRBV5-4
D: .
J: TRBJ2-1

CDR3: CASSQGSSNQPQHF
DNA: TGTGCCAGCAGTCAGGGGTCGAGCAATCAGCCCCAGCATTTT
size: .
length: 14
V: TRBV2
D: .
J: TRBJ1-5

CDR3: CSVGRDSYNEQFF
DNA: TGCAGCGTTGGCAGGGATTCCTACAATGAGCAGTTCTTC
size: .
length: 13
V: TRBV29-1
D: .
J: TRBJ2-1

CDR3: CASSFTEGVGEKLFF
DNA: TGTGCCAGCAGTTTCACCGAGGGAGTTGGAGAAAAACTGTTTTTT
size: .
length: 15
V: TRBV27
D: .
J: TRBJ1-4

CDR3: CASSVRGGQQYF
DNA: TGTGCCAGCAGTGTGAGGGGGGGACAGCAGTACTTC
size: many
length: 12
V: TRBV2
D: .
J: TRBJ2-7

CDR3: CASKVASGYNEQFF
DNA: TGTGCCAGTAAGGTCGCTTCGGGATACAATGAGCAGTTCTTC
size: .
length: 14
V: TRBV19
D: .
J: TRBJ2-1

CDR3: CASSLGGISYNEQFF
DNA: TGTGCCAGCAGTTTAGGGGGGATCTCCTACAATGAGCAGTTCTTC
size: .
length: 15
V: TRBV27
D: .
J: TRBJ2-1

CDR3: CASSRTGQGLMRSQPQHF
DNA: TGTGCCAGCAGTCGGACTGGACAGGGTCTCATGCGTAGTCAGCCCCAGCATTTT
size: .
length: 18
V: TRBV28
D: TRBD1
J: TRBJ1-5

CDR3: CAWSPPGEDQPQHF
DNA: TGTGCCTGGAGCCCCCCGGGGGAGGATCAGCCCCAGCATTTT
size: .
length: 14
V: TRBV30
D: .
J: TRBJ1-5